One sample yielded the 4 T cell receptor beta chains listed below, sequenced in a study of blood T cells in healthy people across ages. Together with a sample-barcoded 5' primer, a J-beta primer mix was included in a second PCR lasting roughly 7 to 11 cycles. Using its own MiXCR run on the 5' RACE reads, TCRdb lists one record per CDR3 protein. The data hold about 1,400,000 distinct CDR3 sequences, with around two fifths observed a single time. The source material was blood. The source is a woman in her late teens or twenties in good health.

This clonotype was seen more than once but under ten times. The chain recombines TRBV5-1 with TRBJ2-3; tentatively, D is TRBD1 (6 bases). Germline V gene sequence: CDR1 SGHRS, CDR2 YFSETQ. With 0 bases removed from V and 2 bases from J, the gap between germline ends came to 10 bases. The CDR3 runs 15 residues. The CDR3 DNA reads TGCGCCAGCAGCTTGGGTGGACAGTACACAGATACGCAGTATTTT. Protein sequence: CASSLGGQYTDTQYF.

This clonotype was counted only a few times. This rearrangement joins TRBV20-1 to TRBJ1-4, with D unclear. The ends were cut back, 3 bases at V and 2 bases at J, with 10 bases in the middle. CDR1 and CDR2 (germline): DFQATT, SNEGSKA (reference sequence). This CDR3 comprises 14 residues. CDR3 bases: TGCAGTGCTAGGGACGCGGGTACTAATGAAAAACTGTTTTTT. Translating it yields CSARDAGTNEKLFF.

This clonotype has only one observation. The chain is built from TRBV12-3 or TRBV12-4 and TRBJ1-5, with a possible D match to TRBD1 (5 bases). CDR3 size: 14 residues. Trimming took 8 bases from V and 3 from J, leaving 14 bases between them. CDR3 DNA sequence: TGTGCCAGCGGTCAAGACAGCTTCAATCAGCCCCAGCATTTT. Translated, it gives CASGQDSFNQPQHF.

The chain couples TRBV29-1 to TRBJ2-1, with D maybe TRBD2 (5 bases). The DNA end favors TRBJ2-7, so the J call may be wrong. Germline V lookup: CDR1 SQVTM, CDR2 ANQGSEA. The CDR3 has 11 residues. The CDR3 nucleotides are TGCAGCGTTCACGCTAGCAATGAGCAGTACTTC. Amino acids: CSVHASNEQYF.